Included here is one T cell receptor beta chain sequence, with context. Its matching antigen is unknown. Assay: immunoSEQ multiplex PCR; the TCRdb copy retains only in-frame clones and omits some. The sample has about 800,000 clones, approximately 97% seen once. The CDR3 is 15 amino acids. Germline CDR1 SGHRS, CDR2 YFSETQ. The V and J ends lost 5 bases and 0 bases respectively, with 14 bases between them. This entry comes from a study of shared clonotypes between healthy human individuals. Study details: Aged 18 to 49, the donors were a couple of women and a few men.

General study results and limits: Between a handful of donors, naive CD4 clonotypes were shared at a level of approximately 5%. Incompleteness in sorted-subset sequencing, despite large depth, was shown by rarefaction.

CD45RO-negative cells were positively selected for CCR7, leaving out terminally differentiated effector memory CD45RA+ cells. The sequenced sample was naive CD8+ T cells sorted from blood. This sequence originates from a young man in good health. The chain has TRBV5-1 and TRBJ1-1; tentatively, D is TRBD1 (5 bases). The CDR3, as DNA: TGCGCCAGCAGTTTATTAGACAGTCTGAACACTGAAGCTTTCTTT. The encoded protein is CASSLLDSLNTEAFF.